These 23 T cell receptor beta chains were sequenced from one sample in a study of blood T cells in healthy people across ages. Then a second PCR, running roughly 7 to 12 cycles, was carried out with a sample-barcoded 5' primer and a J-beta primer mix. Using its own MiXCR run on the 5' RACE reads, TCRdb lists one record per CDR3 protein. The sample consists of roughly 1,800,000 distinct CDR3 sequences, less than 50% of them appearing once. The sequenced sample was blood. The receptors shown here come from a woman aged 40 to 50 in good health.

J is TRBJ2-1 and V is TRBV12-5; possible D gene TRBD2, 6 bases. The CDR3 covers 16 residues. Germline values: CDR1 LGHNT, CDR2 FRNRAP. V was cut by 7 bases and J by 4 bases, with 20 bases left in between. The CDR3 DNA follows: TGTGCTAGTGTCCCCGGGGGAATAGCTGCGTACAATGAGCAGTTCTTC. This translates into CASVPGGIAAYNEQFF.

The chain uses TRBV12-3 or TRBV12-4 and TRBJ2-7; D is possibly TRBD1 (5 bases). This CDR3 is built from 13 residues. The V and J ends lost 3 bases and 7 bases respectively, with 13 bases between them. Written as DNA, the CDR3 is TGTGCCAGCAGTTTCTCCCAGGACAATGAGCAGTACTTC. It translates to CASSFSQDNEQYF.

The chain recombines TRBV5-1 with TRBJ2-1; D gene ambiguous. In germline, CDR1 is SGHRS, CDR2 YFSETQ. V lost 3 bases and J lost 5, with 15 bases in between. The CDR3 has 15 residues. This chain's CDR3 is CASSSLGRSHNEQFF. The CDR3 coding sequence is TGCGCCAGCAGCTCGCTCGGAAGAAGTCACAATGAGCAGTTCTTC.

The chain couples TRBV6-2 or TRBV6-3 to TRBJ2-1; no clear D gene. CDR1 is MNHEY, CDR2 SVGEGT, per germline. The CDR3 is 14 residues long. The V end was cut by 5 bases, the J end by 12 bases, with 20 bases between. The CDR3 sequence is CASSLSTLFPRQFF. For the CDR3, the DNA is TGTGCCAGCAGTCTTTCGACTTTGTTCCCAAGGCAGTTCTTC.

This clonotype was observed a handful of times. The chain combines TRBV5-1 with TRBJ2-3; D gene uncertain. The ends were cut back, 2 bases at V and 6 bases at J, with 16 bases in the middle. CDR1 and CDR2 from the germline V gene are SGHRS and YFSETQ. CDR3 length: 15 amino acids. The CDR3 DNA reads as TGCGCCAGCAGCTTAAACGGATACCCGTCCGATACGCAGTATTTT. Its translation: CASSLNGYPSDTQYF.

This chain links TRBV7-2 with TRBJ2-1; 9 positions agree with TRBD1. V was pared by 7 bases and J by 6 bases, with 10 bases of the junction left unmatched. Germline CDR1 and CDR2: SGHTA and FQGNSA. The CDR3 spans 15 residues. CDR3 amino acids: CASIRTGANINEQFF. In nucleotides, the CDR3 is TGTGCCAGCATCCGGACAGGGGCAAATATCAATGAGCAGTTCTTC.

The sample holds a few counts of this clonotype. CDR3 coding DNA: TGTGCCAGCAGTTCAAGGATTTCTAGCACAGATACGCAGTATTTT. As protein: CASSSRISSTDTQYF. This chain connects TRBV28 to TRBJ2-3; D gene ambiguous. The germline V gene encodes CDR1 MDHEN and CDR2 SYDVKM. The ends were cut back, 4 bases at V and 0 bases at J, with 11 bases in the middle. This CDR3 is built from 15 residues. The full variable domain, with the rest looked up from reference TRBV28 and TRBJ2-3, is DVKVTQSSRYLVKRTGEKVFLECVQDMDHENMFWYRQDPGLGLRLIYFSYDVKMKEKGDIPEGYSVSREKKERFSLILESASTNQTSMYLCASSSRISSTDTQYFGPGTRLTVL.

This chain uses TRBV7-2 with TRBJ2-6; 8 bases match TRBD1. CDR3 length: 16 amino acids. The germline gives CDR1 SGHTA, CDR2 FQGNSA. J gave up 0 bases and V 5 bases, and 3 bases lay outside the gene matches. The DNA for the CDR3 is TGTGCCAGCAGCACTGGGACAGGCTCTGGGGCCAACGTCCTGACTTTC. The encoded protein is CASSTGTGSGANVLTF.

This clonotype occurred a few times. The CDR3 bases are TGTGCCAGCAGATCTCTAGCGGGGGGGCCAGGGTTGGATGAGCAGTTCTTC. It is translated as CASRSLAGGPGLDEQFF. The V and J genes are TRBV7-2 and TRBJ2-1, with 12 bases fitting TRBD2. The CDR3 loop spans 17 amino acids. V shed 6 bases and J 8 bases; nucleotides not matched to a gene: 14. CDR1 is SGHTA, CDR2 FQGNSA, per germline. Filled out from reference TRBV7-2 and TRBJ2-1, the complete variable domain reads GAGVSQSPSNKVTEKGKDVELRCDPISGHTALYWYRQSLGQGLEFLIYFQGNSAPDKSGLPSDRFSAERTGGSVSTLTIQRTQQEDSAVYLCASRSLAGGPGLDEQFFGPGTRLTVL.

The gene calls are TRBV4-2 and TRBJ2-1, with D maybe TRBD2 (5 bases). Germline CDR1 is LGHNA and CDR2 is YNFKEQ. The CDR3 is 16 amino acids. V lost 0 bases and J lost 5, with 14 bases in between. The DNA of the CDR3 is TGTGCCAGCAGCCAAGAAGCCACGGCTAGCAACAATGAGCAGTTCTTC. Translating gives CASSQEATASNNEQFF.

CDR3 nucleotides: TGTGCCAGCAGGCAGGGACTAGCCAATGAGCAGTTCTTC. This codes for CASRQGLANEQFF. The chain carries TRBV28 and TRBJ2-1, with TRBD2 matching 9 bases. V trimming: 6 bases; J trimming: 6 bases; junction bases outside the gene matches: 3. CDR1 is MDHEN, CDR2 SYDVKM, per germline. This CDR3 is 13 amino acids long.

The chain employs TRBV29-1 and TRBJ1-2; no clear D. The CDR3 sequence is 12 residues long. Germline V gene data show CDR1 as SQVTM and CDR2 as ANQGSEA. Trimming left V 3 bases short and J 1 base short, with 6 bases between. CDR3 sequence (DNA): TGCAGCGTTGAGGGATTTAACTATGGCTACACCTTC. Protein sequence: CSVEGFNYGYTF. The full variable domain, completed using reference TRBV29-1 and TRBJ1-2, is SAVISQKPSRDICQRGTSLTIQCQVDSQVTMMFWYRQQPGQSLTLIATANQGSEATYESGFVIDKFPISRPNLTFSTLTVSNMSPEDSSIYLCSVEGFNYGYTFGSGTRLTVV.

The chain uses TRBV7-3 and TRBJ2-5; 11 nucleotides match TRBD1. The junction had 9 bases not matched to a gene; V was cut back by 4 bases and J by 5 bases. The CDR3 runs 16 residues. Per the germline V gene, CDR1 is SGHTA and CDR2 is FQGTGA. The CDR3 DNA is TGTGCCAGCAGCTCATTCCGGACAGGGGGCAAGGAGACCCAGTACTTC. The encoded protein is CASSSFRTGGKETQYF. Combining the CDR3 with reference TRBV7-3 and TRBJ2-5 gives the whole variable domain GAGVSQTPSNKVTEKGKYVELRCDPISGHTALYWYRQSLGQGPEFLIYFQGTGAADDSGLPNDRFFAVRPEGSVSTLKIQRTERGDSAVYLCASSSFRTGGKETQYFGPGTRLLVL.

The chain joins TRBV4-2 to TRBJ2-4; 13 nucleotides match TRBD2. The CDR3 is made up of 17 amino acids. The germline V gene encodes CDR1 LGHNA and CDR2 YNFKEQ. The V and J ends lost 4 bases and 4 bases, in that order; junction bases with no gene match: 7. The CDR3 here is CASSPGLAGARKNIQYF. The DNA of the CDR3 is TGTGCCAGCAGCCCTGGACTAGCGGGGGCTCGAAAAAACATTCAGTACTTC.

This clonotype was counted once. The chain uses TRBV4-2 and TRBJ2-7, with 8 bases matching TRBD1. From germline, CDR1 is LGHNA and CDR2 YNFKEQ. The CDR3 sequence is 16 residues long. The V segment lost 0 bases and the J segment 7 bases; nucleotides outside the gene matches: 11. The CDR3, as DNA: TGTGCCAGCAGCCAAGATGGGGGTCAGGGGGCTTCTGAGCAGTACTTC. Amino acid sequence: CASSQDGGQGASEQYF.

In this sample, this clonotype turned up a few times. The chain couples TRBV12-3 or TRBV12-4 to TRBJ2-5, with TRBD1 as a possible D gene (5 bases). V lost 3 bases and J lost 5, with 19 bases in between. This CDR3 contains 16 residues. DNA of the CDR3: TGTGCCAGCAGTTTTAGGGGCGGCGTCGACGGGGAGACCCAGTACTTC. Amino acids: CASSFRGGVDGETQYF.

The CDR3 DNA is TGCGCCAGCAGCCTCCAGTCACAAGATACGCAGTATTTT. This sequence encodes CASSLQSQDTQYF. The V gene is TRBV5-1, the J gene TRBJ2-3; D unclear. Germline CDR1 and CDR2: SGHRS and YFSETQ. V was shortened by 4 bases and J by 5 bases, with 11 bases between the two germline ends. The CDR3 extends over 13 amino acids.

This clonotype was detected ten times or more. V usage is TRBV7-2 and J usage is TRBJ2-5; D is ambiguous. The V end was cut by 5 bases, the J end by 5 bases, with 12 bases between. There are 13 residues in the CDR3. Germline V gene data show CDR1 as SGHTA and CDR2 as FQGNSA. The CDR3, as DNA: TGTGCCAGCAGCCCCTGGGATTTGGAGACCCAGTACTTC. It codes for CASSPWDLETQYF.

The sample holds one count of this clonotype. V usage is TRBV5-1 and J usage is TRBJ2-1; TRBD2 matches 7 bases. Per the germline V gene, CDR1 is SGHRS and CDR2 is YFSETQ. The CDR3 length is 15 residues. V trimming: 6 bases; J trimming: 8 bases; junction bases outside the gene matches: 14. The CDR3 coding sequence is TGCGCCAGCAAGTTCGTTGGACTAGTAGCGCATGAGCAGTTCTTC. Translated: CASKFVGLVAHEQFF.

DNA for the CDR3: TGTGCCAGCAGCTTTACCCTGGGGGAGTCTAGCGGGGGGCCGTGGAATGAGCAGTTCTTC. Amino acids: CASSFTLGESSGGPWNEQFF. V usage is TRBV11-2 and J usage is TRBJ2-1, with 11 bases fitting TRBD2. Per germline, CDR1 SGHAT and CDR2 FQNNGV. The junction had 20 bases not matched to a gene; V was cut back by 3 bases and J by 7 bases. This CDR3 has 20 residues.

The rearrangement uses TRBV24-1 and TRBJ1-5; D may be TRBD1 (6 bases). Trimming shortened V by 9 bases and J by 0 bases, and 14 bases separated the two germline ends. The germline V gene encodes CDR1 KGHDR and CDR2 SFDVKD. The CDR3 is made up of 15 amino acids. Here the CDR3 reads CATSGGLNSNQPQHF. The CDR3 DNA reads TGTGCCACCTCCGGGGGCCTAAATAGCAATCAGCCCCAGCATTTT.

The chain uses TRBV6-5 and TRBJ1-1; D is possibly TRBD1 (5 bases). Germline V gene data show CDR1 as MNHEY and CDR2 as SVGAGI. The CDR3 totals 13 residues. V was clipped by 7 bases and J by 8 bases, with 17 bases between them. CDR3: CASNRPPGGEAFF. CDR3 nucleotides: TGTGCCAGCAATCGGCCCCCGGGGGGAGAAGCTTTCTTT.

The V call is TRBV20-1, the J call TRBJ1-1; 8 bases are shared with TRBD1. V lost 3 bases to trimming and J lost 1 base; unmatched junction nucleotides: 1. From germline, CDR1 is DFQATT and CDR2 SNEGSKA (reference sequence). This CDR3 spans 13 amino acids. CDR3 nucleotide sequence: TGCAGTGCTAGGACAGGGGAGAACACTGAAGCTTTCTTT. This translates into CSARTGENTEAFF.